The following is a T cell receptor (beta chain) sequence with its context. These data are taken from a study of shared clonotypes between healthy human individuals. Sequencing used immunoSEQ multiplex PCR; TCRdb keeps in-frame clones, though not all of them. Altogether about 92,000 clones are present, roughly half being singletons, with the ten largest covering over 13%. Losses at the gene ends were 4 bases for V and 8 bases for J; bases not matched to a gene: 6. Germline CDR1 and CDR2: SGHRS and YFSETQ. The CDR3 sequence is 13 residues long. The sequencing input was PBMCs. The V and J genes are TRBV5-1 and TRBJ1-2, with 9 nucleotides matching TRBD1. This TCR was recovered from a woman aged 40 to 49 in good health. Some clones in this sample may be carry-over from other donors' samples. CDR3 in DNA: TGCGCCAGCAGCCAGGGACAGGGTGACGGCTACACCTTC. This translates into CASSQGQGDGYTF.